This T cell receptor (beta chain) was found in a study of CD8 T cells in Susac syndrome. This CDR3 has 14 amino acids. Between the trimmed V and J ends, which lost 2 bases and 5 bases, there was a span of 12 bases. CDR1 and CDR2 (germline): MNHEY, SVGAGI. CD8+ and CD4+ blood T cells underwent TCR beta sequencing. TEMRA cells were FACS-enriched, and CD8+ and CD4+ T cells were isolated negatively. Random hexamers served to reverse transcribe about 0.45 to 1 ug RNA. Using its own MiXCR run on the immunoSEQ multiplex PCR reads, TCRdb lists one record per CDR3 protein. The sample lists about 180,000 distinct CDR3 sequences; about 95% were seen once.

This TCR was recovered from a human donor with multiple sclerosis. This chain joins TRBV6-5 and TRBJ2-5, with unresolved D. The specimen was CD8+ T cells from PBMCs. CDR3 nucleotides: TGTGCCAGCAGTTACGGCGTCACGTCGGAGACCCAGTACTTC. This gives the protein CASSYGVTSETQYF.